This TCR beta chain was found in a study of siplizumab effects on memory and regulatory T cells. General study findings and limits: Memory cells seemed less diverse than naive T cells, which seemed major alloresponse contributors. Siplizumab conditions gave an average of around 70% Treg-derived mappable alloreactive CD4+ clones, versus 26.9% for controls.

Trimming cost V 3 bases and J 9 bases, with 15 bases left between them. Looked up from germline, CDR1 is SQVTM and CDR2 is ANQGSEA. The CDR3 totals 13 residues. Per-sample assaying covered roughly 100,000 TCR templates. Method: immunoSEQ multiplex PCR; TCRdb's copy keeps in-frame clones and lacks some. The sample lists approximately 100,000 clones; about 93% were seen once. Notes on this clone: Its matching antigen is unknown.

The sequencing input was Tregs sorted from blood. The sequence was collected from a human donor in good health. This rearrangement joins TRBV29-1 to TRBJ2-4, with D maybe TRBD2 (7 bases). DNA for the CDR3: TGCAGCGTTGACTCCAGGGGAGGGGGCATTCAGTACTTC. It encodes CSVDSRGGGIQYF.